This T cell receptor (beta chain) was sequenced in a study of neurological immune-mediated disorders. This clonotype was seen many times. Its antigen is currently unknown. Whole-study results and caveats: No CDR3 amino acid sequences recurred among expanded clones across subjects, suggesting private repertoires in all groups.

CDR1 and CDR2 (germline): LGHDT, YNNKEL (reference sequence). The CDR3 has 14 residues. V was trimmed by 0 bases and J by 6 bases, leaving 10 bases between them. With 10-nucleotide random UMIs, 5'RACE was used to make the cDNA. TCRdb independently ran MiXCR on the 5' RACE reads; one entry per CDR3 protein. The sample carries over 50,000 distinct CDR3 sequences, 3% to 4% recorded once. This sequence originates from a man aged 35-49 years with multiple sclerosis. Sequenced: PBMCs. The rearrangement links TRBV3-1 to TRBJ2-3; TRBD2 might be the D (6 bases). CDR3 sequence reads: CASSQDGTRDTQYF. CDR3 DNA sequence: TGTGCCAGCAGCCAAGATGGGACTCGGGATACGCAGTATTTT.